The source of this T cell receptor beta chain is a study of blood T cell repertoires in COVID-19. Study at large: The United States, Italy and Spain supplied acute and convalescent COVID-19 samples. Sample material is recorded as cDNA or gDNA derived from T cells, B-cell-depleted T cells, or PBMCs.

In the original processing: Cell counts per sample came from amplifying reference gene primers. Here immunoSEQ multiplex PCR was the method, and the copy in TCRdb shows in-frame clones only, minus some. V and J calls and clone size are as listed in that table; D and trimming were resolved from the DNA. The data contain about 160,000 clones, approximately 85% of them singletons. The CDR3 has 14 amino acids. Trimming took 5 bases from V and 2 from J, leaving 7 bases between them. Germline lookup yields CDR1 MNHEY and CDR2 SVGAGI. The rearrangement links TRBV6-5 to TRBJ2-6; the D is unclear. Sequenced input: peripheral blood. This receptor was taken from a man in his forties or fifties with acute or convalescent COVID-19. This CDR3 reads CASSHTTGANVLTF. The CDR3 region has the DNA TGTGCCAGCAGTCACACAACTGGGGCCAACGTCCTGACTTTC.